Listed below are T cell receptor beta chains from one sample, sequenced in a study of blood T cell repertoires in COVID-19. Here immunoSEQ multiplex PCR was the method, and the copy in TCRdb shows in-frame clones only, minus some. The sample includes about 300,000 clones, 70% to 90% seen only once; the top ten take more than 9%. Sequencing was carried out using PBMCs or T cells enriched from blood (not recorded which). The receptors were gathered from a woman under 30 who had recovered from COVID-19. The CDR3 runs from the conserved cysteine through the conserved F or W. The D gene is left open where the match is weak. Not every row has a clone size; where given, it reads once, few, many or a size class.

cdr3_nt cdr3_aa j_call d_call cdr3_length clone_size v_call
TGTGCCAGCAGTTCAACCGCCGGGACAGGAAACGAGCAGTACTTC CASSSTAGTGNEQYF TRBJ2-7 TRBD1 15 - TRBV27
TGTGCCAGCAGCTCCCATGGGGTACAGGGGGGGCAGCCCCAGCATTTT CASSSHGVQGGQPQHF TRBJ1-5 TRBD1 16 - TRBV7-8
TGTGCCAGCAAGGACAGGGGTCGTCAGCCCCAGCATTTT CASKDRGRQPQHF TRBJ1-5 TRBD1 13 few TRBV7-8
TGTGCCAGCAGTTCGGGACAGGGTGTAGATACGCAGTATTTT CASSSGQGVDTQYF TRBJ2-3 TRBD1 14 - TRBV28
TGTGCCAGCAGCTTGGGGGGGGGCTTTAGCAATCAGCCCCAGCATTTT CASSLGGGFSNQPQHF TRBJ1-5 - 16 - TRBV5-6
TGTGCCAGCAGCTTAGGACAGGCGGGTGAGCAGTTCTTC CASSLGQAGEQFF TRBJ2-1 - 13 few TRBV11-2
TGTGCCAGCAGCTTAAGGTTCAAGCGGGGGGACAATGAGCAGTTCTTC CASSLRFKRGDNEQFF TRBJ2-1 TRBD2 16 - TRBV7-9
TGCGCCAGCAGCCTTTGGGGACAGGGAGATGGCTACACCTTC CASSLWGQGDGYTF TRBJ1-2 TRBD1 14 - TRBV5-1
TGCGCCAGCAGCTTTTCGGGACAGGGAGCGATTGAGCAGTACTTC CASSFSGQGAIEQYF TRBJ2-7 TRBD1 15 - TRBV5-1
TGTGCCAGCAGTTTGAGGGCAGTTCCCTTGAACACTGAAGCTTTCTTT CASSLRAVPLNTEAFF TRBJ1-1 - 16 - TRBV2
TGCGCCAGCAGCCTAGAACTGGGACAGGGAGGAAACACCATATATTTT CASSLELGQGGNTIYF TRBJ1-3 TRBD1 16 - TRBV5-1
TGTGCCAGCAGCTCCCGGACAGGGACACCTATCTTC CASSSRTGTPIF TRBJ2-1 TRBD1 12 - TRBV11-3
TGCAGCGTTGACCAGGGAAAGGTTTTATACAATGAGCAGTTCTTC CSVDQGKVLYNEQFF TRBJ2-1 - 15 - TRBV29-1
TGTGCCAGCAGCGCGTCCGGGACAGGGCGAAACGAGCAGTACTTC CASSASGTGRNEQYF TRBJ2-7 TRBD1 15 - TRBV7-3
TGTGCCAGCAGCCAAGTTCCGGGAGGCTACAATGAGCAGTTCTTC CASSQVPGGYNEQFF TRBJ2-1 TRBD2 15 - TRBV3-1/TRBV3-2
TGTGCCAGCAGTGAATCGGCGGGACGAGGAGAGACCCAGTACTTC CASSESAGRGETQYF TRBJ2-5 - 15 - TRBV6-1
TGTGCCACCCGACAGGAGAGTATTTACGAGCAGTACTTC CATRQESIYEQYF TRBJ2-7 - 13 - TRBV24-1
TGTGCCAGCAGAACAAACCTACAGGGGTACGAGCAGTACTTC CASRTNLQGYEQYF TRBJ2-7 TRBD1 14 - TRBV28
TGTGCCAGCAGCTCTTTGCGGGGGCGGAATGAGCAGTTCTTC CASSSLRGRNEQFF TRBJ2-1 - 14 - TRBV11-2
TGTGCCAGCAGCCGGGGACAGGGCCATGGCTACACCTTC CASSRGQGHGYTF TRBJ1-2 TRBD1 13 once TRBV6-5
TGTGCCAGCAGTGGGGGACAGGTTGGCACCGGGGAGCTGTTTTTT CASSGGQVGTGELFF TRBJ2-2 TRBD1 15 few TRBV2
TGTGCCAGCAGCCCCGGGGGAGCGGCTTTCTTT CASSPGGAAFF TRBJ1-1 - 11 - TRBV9
TGTGCCAGCAGTCAACTACTACAGACCCAGTACTTC CASSQLLQTQYF TRBJ2-5 - 12 - TRBV2
TGTGCCAGCAGCTCCGTAGCGGGGGGCCGTGGAGATACGCAGTATTTT CASSSVAGGRGDTQYF TRBJ2-3 TRBD2 16 - TRBV9
TGTGCCAGCCTATCCCTGCCAGGGGGGACCGGGGAGCTGTTTTTT CASLSLPGGTGELFF TRBJ2-2 - 15 once TRBV6-5
TGTGCCAGCAGTCAGCAGGGACAGGGGGTACCCCTCCACTTT CASSQQGQGVPLHF TRBJ1-6 TRBD1 14 - TRBV27
TGTGCCAGCAGTTCGCTAGATAGCGGCTACACAGATACGCAGTATTTT CASSSLDSGYTDTQYF TRBJ2-3 - 16 few TRBV27
TGCGCCAGCAGCGGGGGGACAGTAACTAATGAAAAACTGTTTTTT CASSGGTVTNEKLFF TRBJ1-4 TRBD1 15 - TRBV5-1
TGTGCCAGCTCAGCGGACAGGGGCTTTGGAAACACCATATATTTT CASSADRGFGNTIYF TRBJ1-3 TRBD1 15 - TRBV18
TGTGCCAGCAGCCAAGACAACGGGATTCGAGGGTATGGCTACACCTTC CASSQDNGIRGYGYTF TRBJ1-2 - 16 - TRBV3-1/TRBV3-2
TGTGCCAGCAGCTCTGGACAGGGTTCGACAGATACGCAGTATTTT CASSSGQGSTDTQYF TRBJ2-3 TRBD1 15 - TRBV5-8